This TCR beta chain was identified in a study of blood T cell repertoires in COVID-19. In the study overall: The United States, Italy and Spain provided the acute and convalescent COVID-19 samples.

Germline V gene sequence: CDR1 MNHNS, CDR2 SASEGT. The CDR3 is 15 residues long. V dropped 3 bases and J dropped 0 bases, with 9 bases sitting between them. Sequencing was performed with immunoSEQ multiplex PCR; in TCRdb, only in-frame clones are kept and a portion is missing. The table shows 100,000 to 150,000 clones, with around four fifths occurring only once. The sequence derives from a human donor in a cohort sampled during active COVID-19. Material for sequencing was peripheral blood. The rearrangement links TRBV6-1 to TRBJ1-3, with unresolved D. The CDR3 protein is CASSDVRSSGNTIYF. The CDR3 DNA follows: TGTGCCAGCAGTGACGTACGGAGCTCTGGAAACACCATATATTTT.